These T cell receptor beta chains were read from a single sample in a study of cytomegalovirus exposure and HLA in healthy donors. The repertoire was sequenced with immunoSEQ multiplex PCR; TCRdb's copy has only in-frame clones and lacks some. The sample gives roughly 160,000 clones, roughly 80% of which show up once; 2.3% is in the top ten. Sequencing was done on a sample of PBMCs. The receptors derive from a male donor in good health and CMV-seronegative. CDR3s include the opening cysteine and the closing phenylalanine or tryptophan. A D gene is named only where the DNA matches it firmly. Size tells how often a clone was seen (once, few, many) or the class of an expanded clone, and some rows leave it out.

size,length,D,J,V,DNA,CDR3
NA,16,TRBD1,TRBJ2-7,TRBV27,TGTGCCACCCTACCGTTCCCGGGACAGGGGAGAGGAAAGCAGTACTTC,CATLPFPGQGRGKQYF
NA,14,NA,TRBJ1-4,TRBV5-5,TGTGCCAGCAGCCCGATATTGCTGGTTTCGGAACTGTTTTTT,CASSPILLVSELFF
NA,15,NA,TRBJ2-7,TRBV4-3,TGCGCCAGCAGCCCCGGGTGGATGGGAGCCTACGAGCAGTACTTC,CASSPGWMGAYEQYF
NA,13,NA,TRBJ1-2,TRBV6-5,TGTGCCAGCAGTCCGGATAGCAGCTATGGCTACACCTTC,CASSPDSSYGYTF
NA,16,TRBD2,TRBJ2-1,TRBV19,TGTGCCAGTAATAGGGGCCTGGGGCGGGGGGGCCATGAGCAGTTCTTC,CASNRGLGRGGHEQFF
NA,14,TRBD2,TRBJ2-3,TRBV2,TGTGCCAGCAGTGAGAACCAGCGGGGTGATACGCAGTATTTT,CASSENQRGDTQYF
NA,15,NA,TRBJ1-4,TRBV5-6,TGTGCCAGCAGCTTGGGTGGAGGGGCTTTTGAAAAACTGTTTTTT,CASSLGGGAFEKLFF
NA,14,NA,TRBJ1-4,TRBV2,TGTGCCAGCAGTGAATTGGGGGGTAATGAAAAACTGTTTTTT,CASSELGGNEKLFF
NA,14,NA,TRBJ2-7,TRBV7-6,TGTGCCAGCAGCTCTTGGACAGCGTCGGGTGTGCAGTACTTC,CASSSWTASGVQYF
NA,15,NA,TRBJ1-1,TRBV7-9,TGTGCCAGCAGGCATACAGGGTTAGGGCACACTGAAGCTTTCTTT,CASRHTGLGHTEAFF
NA,15,TRBD1,TRBJ2-6,TRBV6-4,TGTGCCAGCAGTGGACAGGGGTATGGGGCCAACGTCCTGACTTTC,CASSGQGYGANVLTF
NA,14,NA,TRBJ1-1,TRBV2,TGTGCCAGCAGGGTCCAATCGCAAGGGGCTGAAGCTTTCTTT,CASRVQSQGAEAFF
NA,13,NA,TRBJ1-1,TRBV19,TGTGCCAGTAGTATATCCAGGGACACTGAAGCTTTCTTT,CASSISRDTEAFF
NA,14,TRBD1,TRBJ1-2,TRBV5-5,TGTGCCAGCAGTAACAGGGACAGCCGAAGAGGCTACACCTTC,CASSNRDSRRGYTF
once,16,TRBD2,TRBJ2-4,TRBV4-1,TGCGCCAGCAGCCCGGTCGGGGGGGTAGCCAAAAACATTCAGTACTTC,CASSPVGGVAKNIQYF
NA,18,NA,TRBJ2-1,TRBV4-3,TGCGCCAGCAGCCAAGATCTCGGGCGCGGGGTGAGCAACAATGAGCAGTTCTTC,CASSQDLGRGVSNNEQFF
NA,12,TRBD2,TRBJ2-1,TRBV29-1,TGCAGCGTAGCGGGGGGGCCTCATGAGCAGTTCTTC,CSVAGGPHEQFF
NA,14,NA,TRBJ2-3,TRBV5-5,TGTGCCAGCACAACTCAGAGGAGCACAGATACGCAGTATTTT,CASTTQRSTDTQYF
NA,15,TRBD2,TRBJ2-2,TRBV11-2,TGTGCCAGCAGCTTCAGTCAGGGAGGGACCGAGGAGCTGTTTTTT,CASSFSQGGTEELFF
once,16,NA,TRBJ1-1,TRBV29-1,TGCAGCGTTGAAGTCCTCTGGGGAGTCGGAAACACTGAAGCTTTCTTT,CSVEVLWGVGNTEAFF
NA,14,TRBD2,TRBJ2-3,TRBV5-6,TGTGCCAGCAGTGGGGCGGGGGGCTCGGATACGCAGTATTTT,CASSGAGGSDTQYF
NA,16,TRBD1,TRBJ1-1,TRBV7-6,TGTGCCAGCAGCTTAGTTGAGGGGGCAGGGCGCACTGAAGCTTTCTTT,CASSLVEGAGRTEAFF
NA,15,TRBD1,TRBJ1-3,TRBV7-8,TGTGCCAGCAGCCCTAACAGGGGGCCTGGAAACACCATATATTTT,CASSPNRGPGNTIYF
NA,13,NA,TRBJ1-2,TRBV6-5,TGTGCCAGCAGTTATGGGCAGGGGCGAGGCTACACCTTC,CASSYGQGRGYTF
NA,14,NA,TRBJ2-5,TRBV9,TGTGCCAGCAGCCTGGGGCAGATCCAAGAGACCCAGTACTTC,CASSLGQIQETQYF
NA,15,TRBD1,TRBJ1-6,TRBV5-6,TGTGCCAGCAGCTTGGGACAGGGACTAGCTTCACCCCTCCACTTT,CASSLGQGLASPLHF
NA,11,NA,TRBJ2-5,TRBV7-8,TGTGCCAGCAGCGTCAAAGAGACCCAGTACTTC,CASSVKETQYF
NA,16,NA,TRBJ1-6,TRBV5-1,TGCGCCAGCAGCTTGGCCGGGGGTTTGGGTAATTCACCCCTCCACTTT,CASSLAGGLGNSPLHF
NA,14,NA,TRBJ1-3,TRBV7-9,TGTGCCAGCAGCTTCACAGGGACTGGAAACACCATATATTTT,CASSFTGTGNTIYF
NA,16,NA,TRBJ1-5,TRBV10-3,TGTGCCATCAGTGAGGTTGGTACCGGGGGCAATCAGCCCCAGCATTTT,CAISEVGTGGNQPQHF
NA,15,TRBD1,TRBJ1-1,TRBV5-1,TGCGCCAGCAGCCAAAGGACAGGGGGCGAAACTGAAGCTTTCTTT,CASSQRTGGETEAFF
few,16,TRBD2,TRBJ2-5,TRBV9,TGTGCCAGCAGCGCCACCGGGACTAGTAGTGGAAAGACCCAGTACTTC,CASSATGTSSGKTQYF
NA,15,NA,TRBJ2-1,TRBV4-3,TGCGCCAGCAGCCAAGATGTCCCGAGCTACAATGAGCAGTTCTTC,CASSQDVPSYNEQFF
NA,16,TRBD1,TRBJ1-4,TRBV30,TGTGCCTGGGACTCCGGGACAGGGAATAGGAATGAAAAACTGTTTTTT,CAWDSGTGNRNEKLFF
NA,15,TRBD2,TRBJ2-7,TRBV5-1,TGCGCCAGCGGGGCGGGGGGGCCAGATACGTCCGAGCAGTACTTC,CASGAGGPDTSEQYF
NA,14,TRBD1,TRBJ2-5,TRBV5-1,TGCGCCAGCAGCCAGACAGGGGGCGTAGAGACCCAGTACTTC,CASSQTGGVETQYF
NA,16,NA,TRBJ1-2,TRBV7-2,TGTGCCAGCAGCCTTCGAACCGGGAGGGGGGGCATCAGCTACACCTTC,CASSLRTGRGGISYTF
NA,15,NA,TRBJ2-1,TRBV4-1,TGCGCCAGCAGCCAAGATAACAGGGACGGGAATGAGCAGTTCTTC,CASSQDNRDGNEQFF
NA,14,NA,TRBJ2-2,TRBV18,TGTGCCAGCTCACCAGACAGGGAGGCCGGGGAGCTGTTTTTT,CASSPDREAGELFF
NA,15,TRBD2,TRBJ2-7,TRBV6-5,TGTGCCAGCAGCCCCCCGGTCGGGGGAGGGTACGAGCAGTACTTC,CASSPPVGGGYEQYF
NA,13,TRBD1,TRBJ1-5,TRBV18,TGTGCCAGCTCACGACAGGGTGATCAGCCCCAGCATTTT,CASSRQGDQPQHF
NA,13,NA,TRBJ2-1,TRBV10-3,TGTGCCACGAGACAGGACGACTACAATGAGCAGTTCTTC,CATRQDDYNEQFF
NA,17,TRBD2,TRBJ2-3,TRBV9,TGTGCCAGCAGCGTAGAAGGCGGGGGGGCCGGCACAGATACGCAGTATTTT,CASSVEGGGAGTDTQYF
NA,16,TRBD1,TRBJ1-5,TRBV5-6,TGTGCCAGCAGCTTGGGGACAGGGTTGAGCAATCAGCCCCAGCATTTT,CASSLGTGLSNQPQHF
NA,15,NA,TRBJ1-1,TRBV30,TGTGCCTGGAGTACTGGGGTCGGGGGAGGAGGTTCGGCTTTCTTT,CAWSTGVGGGGSAFF
NA,17,TRBD2,TRBJ2-1,TRBV27,TGTGCCAGCAGTCCCCGACGGGCGGGGGGGCGGCGTCATGAGCAGTTCTTC,CASSPRRAGGRRHEQFF
NA,16,NA,TRBJ2-7,TRBV7-8,TGTGCCAGCAGCTTAGGAGGCGGGACAGCCAACTACGAGCAGTACTTC,CASSLGGGTANYEQYF
NA,16,NA,TRBJ2-5,TRBV7-2,TGTGCCAGCAGCTTAGGTTTAGGCGGGGGCGGTGAGACCCAGTACTTC,CASSLGLGGGGETQYF
NA,15,TRBD1,TRBJ2-7,TRBV5-1,TGCGCCAGCAGCTCCGACAGGGGGCTCTTCCACGAGCAGTACTTC,CASSSDRGLFHEQYF
NA,15,NA,TRBJ2-6,TRBV5-8,TGTGCCAGCAGCTCGAGGTACTCTGGGGCCAACGTCCTGACTTTC,CASSSRYSGANVLTF
NA,13,NA,TRBJ2-2,TRBV29-1,TGCAGCGCTGGGACTTACAACACCGGGGAGCTGTTTTTT,CSAGTYNTGELFF
NA,15,NA,TRBJ2-3,TRBV9,TGTGCCAGCAGCGTAGCTGTTGCAGGCACAGATACGCAGTATTTT,CASSVAVAGTDTQYF
NA,20,NA,TRBJ1-4,TRBV6-4,TGTGCCAGCAGGACAGATGGACAGCCGACTCTTAGCCCGTTCGATGAAAAACTGTTTTTT,CASRTDGQPTLSPFDEKLFF
NA,14,NA,TRBJ2-5,TRBV9,TGTGCCAGCAGCCCAGTGGGCGTGTGGGAGACCCAGTACTTC,CASSPVGVWETQYF